The source of this T cell receptor beta chain is a study of monozygotic twins with inflammatory bowel disease. Every single donor had a roughly 2.5 ml blood sample drawn. Of note for this clonotype: Its specificity is unknown.

Study results and caveats: Repertoire similarity matched across concordant and discordant twins, perhaps owing to limited power. With inverse Simpson as the measure, TCRbeta diversity was lower in IBD patients than in healthy co-twins. Distinct T cell subtypes could not be told apart.

TCRdb re-called the 5' RACE reads; every CDR3 protein appears as one record, without DNA. The sample yields fewer than 110,000 distinct CDR3 sequences, of which the top ten take up roughly 1.9%. Sequencing was done on a sample of blood. This clonotype was obtained from a human donor with ulcerative colitis or Crohn's disease, or a healthy co-twin of an affected twin (not recorded which).

The CDR3: CSVRGVITEAFF. J is TRBJ1-1 and V is TRBV29-1; checking the TCRdb D call of TRBD1 is not possible without DNA. Germline V gene lookup returns CDR1 SQVTM and CDR2 ANQGSEA. There are 12 residues in the CDR3.